A single count supports the clone carrying this T cell receptor (beta chain). Antigen unknown. The sample is drawn from a study of T-cell reconstitution after alpha-beta-depleted transplantation in children. Per germline, CDR1 LNHDA and CDR2 SQIVND (reference sequence). This CDR3 is built from 14 residues. Trimming took off 8 bases at V and 0 bases at J, with 11 bases between the two ends. Notes on the study in general: Surviving recipient T cells and thymic progenitors underlay high day-60 TCRbeta diversity in some patients. It was newly produced T cells that mostly accounted for T-cell counts and diversity one year after transplant. Expanded graft clones numbering several hundred reportedly gave rise to alpha-beta T cells about two months after transplant.

During its preparation, the TCRbeta library received unique molecular identifiers. Via MiXCR, TCRdb re-called the PCR reads, giving one row per CDR3 protein. The table shows about 980,000 distinct CDR3 sequences, with 25% to 30% occurring only once. The gene calls are TRBV19 and TRBJ1-5; D not certain. The source is a boy in the first two years of life who had a stem cell transplant for SCID, so the T cells may come from the graft donor. Sequenced material: PBMCs, mostly from graft donor cells, taken 360 days after TCRalphabeta/CD19-depleted stem cell transplant. The CDR3 nucleotides read TGTGCCAGTGGGGAGAGGAATAGCAATCAGCCCCAGCATTTT. This translates into CASGERNSNQPQHF. The full variable domain, in which reference TRBV19 and TRBJ1-5 provide the parts outside the CDR3, is DGGITQSPKYLFRKEGQNVTLSCEQNLNHDAMYWYRQDPGQGLRLIYYSQIVNDFQKGDIAEGYSVSREKKESFPLTVTSAQKNPTAFYLCASGERNSNQPQHFGDGTRLSIL.